The clone carrying this T cell receptor beta chain showed up just once. The sample belongs to a study of blood T cell repertoires in COVID-19. Germline V gene lookup returns CDR1 SGHRS and CDR2 YFSETQ. The V end lost 0 bases, the J end lost 10 bases, and 14 bases lay between the germline ends. The CDR3 loop spans 14 amino acids. Data came from immunoSEQ multiplex PCR; TCRdb stores just in-frame clones and leaves some out. Seen here are tens of thousands of clones, 80% to 85% observed once, and the top ten hold about 16%. The Seattle patients joined while their infection was active and were tracked longitudinally afterward.

This clonotype was obtained from a man between 60 and 75 years old with COVID-19, enrolled during active disease. This chain connects TRBV5-1 to TRBJ1-3, with D possibly being TRBD1 (5 bases). Sequencing used peripheral blood. As DNA, the CDR3 is TGCGCCAGCAGCTTGGACGGTATAAGGGGTACCATATATTTT. Its translation: CASSLDGIRGTIYF.